The TCR beta chain under discussion was sequenced for a study of cytomegalovirus exposure and HLA in healthy donors. General observations from the study: The classifier reportedly diagnosed cytomegalovirus status with high specificity and sensitivity.

Data came from immunoSEQ multiplex PCR; TCRdb stores just in-frame clones and leaves some out. The repertoire holds approximately 180,000 clones, with roughly 83% as singletons. The donors were part of the validation cohort of 120 or so subjects. That cohort was separate from the first cohort, which comprised 700 or so subjects. The V gene lost 5 bases and the J gene lost 4 bases, with 21 bases spanning the gap. This CDR3 spans 16 amino acids. From germline, CDR1 is MNHEY and CDR2 SMNVEV (reference sequence). A remark on this clone: Its antigen is currently unknown. The sample contains more than one DNA sequence encoding this CDR3.

This TCR derives from a woman younger than 35 in good health and CMV-seronegative. The specimen was PBMCs. The rearrangement joins TRBV27 to TRBJ2-7; D may be TRBD2 (6 bases). CDR3 sequence (DNA): TGTGCCAGCAGTCCTTCCCGGGGACTCGGATCATACGAGCAGTACTTC. This sequence encodes CASSPSRGLGSYEQYF.